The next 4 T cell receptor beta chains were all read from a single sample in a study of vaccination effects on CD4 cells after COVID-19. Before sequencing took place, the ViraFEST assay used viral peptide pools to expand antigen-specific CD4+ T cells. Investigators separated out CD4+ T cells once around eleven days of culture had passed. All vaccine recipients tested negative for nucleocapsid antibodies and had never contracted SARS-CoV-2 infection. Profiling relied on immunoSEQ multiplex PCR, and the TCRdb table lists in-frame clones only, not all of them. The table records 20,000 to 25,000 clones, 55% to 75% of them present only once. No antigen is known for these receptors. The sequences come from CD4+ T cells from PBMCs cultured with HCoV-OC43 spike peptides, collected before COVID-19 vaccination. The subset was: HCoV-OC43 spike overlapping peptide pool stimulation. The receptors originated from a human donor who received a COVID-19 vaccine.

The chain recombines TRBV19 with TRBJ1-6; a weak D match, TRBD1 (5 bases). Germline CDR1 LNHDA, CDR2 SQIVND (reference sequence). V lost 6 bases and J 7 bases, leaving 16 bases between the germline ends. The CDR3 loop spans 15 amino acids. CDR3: CASRRRGAENSPLHF. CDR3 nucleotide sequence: TGTGCCAGTAGGAGACGCGGGGCGGAAAATTCACCCCTCCACTTT.

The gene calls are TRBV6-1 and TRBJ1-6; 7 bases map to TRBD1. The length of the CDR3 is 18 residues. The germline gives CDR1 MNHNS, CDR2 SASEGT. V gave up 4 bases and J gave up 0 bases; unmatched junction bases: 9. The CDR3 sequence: CASSGRQGFSSYNSPLHF. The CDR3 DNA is TGTGCCAGCAGTGGGCGACAGGGTTTCAGCTCCTATAATTCACCCCTCCACTTT.

The CDR3 sequence: CASSDASTGTAEAFF. CDR3 DNA: TGCGCCAGCAGCGATGCCTCGACAGGAACGGCTGAAGCTTTCTTT. This chain joins TRBV5-1 and TRBJ1-1, with D perhaps matching TRBD1 (6 bases). Looked up from germline, CDR1 is SGHRS and CDR2 is YFSETQ. The V end was cut by 4 bases, the J end by 6 bases, with 19 bases between. CDR3 length equals 15 residues.

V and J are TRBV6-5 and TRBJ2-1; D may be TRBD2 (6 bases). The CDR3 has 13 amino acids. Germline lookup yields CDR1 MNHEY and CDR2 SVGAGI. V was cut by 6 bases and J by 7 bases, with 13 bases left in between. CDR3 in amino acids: CASRRGGVNEQFF. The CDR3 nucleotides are TGTGCCAGCAGGAGGGGAGGCGTAAATGAGCAGTTCTTC.